This T cell receptor (beta chain) was captured in a study of cytomegalovirus exposure and HLA in healthy donors. V was pared by 6 bases and J by 7 bases, with 12 bases between. This CDR3 has 12 residues. Per germline, CDR1 LNHDA and CDR2 SQIVND (reference sequence). The PCR made use of 60 Vbeta and 13 Jbeta primers. Some clones are missing from TCRdb's copy, which holds only in-frame ones; the method was immunoSEQ multiplex PCR. The table lists over 150,000 clones, about 75% of them singletons, with less than 9% in the top ten. General study results and limits: A likely sequencing artifact accounted for one observed cluster of highly shared sequence variants. Later work found most CMV-associated TCR beta chains apparently HLA-restricted. For most TCR sequences rarity was the rule, although some public TCRs occurred in many donors. Reportedly, cytomegalovirus status was diagnosed with high sensitivity and specificity.

This clone was seen once. The antigen remains unidentified. The source is a male donor in good health and CMV-seropositive. The sequencing sample was made of PBMCs. The rearrangement joins TRBV19 to TRBJ1-1; tentative D call: TRBD1 (6 bases). The CDR3 coding sequence is TGTGCCAGTAGCGTCGGGACAAGTGAAGCTTTCTTT. Amino acids: CASSVGTSEAFF.